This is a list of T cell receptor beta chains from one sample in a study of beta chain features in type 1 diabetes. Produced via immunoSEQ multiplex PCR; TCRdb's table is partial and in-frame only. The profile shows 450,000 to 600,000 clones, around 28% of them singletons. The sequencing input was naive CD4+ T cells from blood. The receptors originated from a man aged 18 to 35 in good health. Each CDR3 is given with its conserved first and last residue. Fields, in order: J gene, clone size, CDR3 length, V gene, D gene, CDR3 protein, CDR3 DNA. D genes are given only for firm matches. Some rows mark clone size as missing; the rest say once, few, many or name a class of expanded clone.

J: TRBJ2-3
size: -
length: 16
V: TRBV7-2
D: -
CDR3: CASIPRGQRSTDTQYF
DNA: TGTGCCAGCATCCCTAGGGGCCAGCGGAGCACAGATACGCAGTATTTT

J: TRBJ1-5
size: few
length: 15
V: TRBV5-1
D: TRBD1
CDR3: CASSKTGLSNQPQHF
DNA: TGCGCCAGCAGCAAGACAGGGTTGAGCAATCAGCCCCAGCATTTT

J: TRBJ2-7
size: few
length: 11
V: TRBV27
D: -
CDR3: CASSFLGEQYF
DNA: TGTGCCAGCAGTTTTTTGGGGGAGCAGTACTTC

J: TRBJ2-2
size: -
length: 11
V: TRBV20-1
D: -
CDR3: CSAGRTGELFF
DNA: TGCAGTGCTGGACGCACCGGGGAGCTGTTTTTT

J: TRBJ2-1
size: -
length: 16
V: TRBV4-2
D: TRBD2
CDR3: CASSQDLLAGRNEQFF
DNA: TGTGCCAGCAGCCAAGATTTACTAGCGGGAAGGAATGAGCAGTTCTTC

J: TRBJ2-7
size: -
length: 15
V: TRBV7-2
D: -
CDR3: CASSLGGQRSYEQYF
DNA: TGTGCCAGCAGCTTGGGGGGACAGAGGTCCTACGAGCAGTACTTC

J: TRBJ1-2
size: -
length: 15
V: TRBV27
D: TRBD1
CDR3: CASSPLDRAGYGYTF
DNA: TGTGCCAGCAGTCCTCTAGACAGGGCTGGCTATGGCTACACCTTC

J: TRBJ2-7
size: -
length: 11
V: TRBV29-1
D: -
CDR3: CSVAVSGEQYF
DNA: TGCAGCGTTGCAGTGTCGGGCGAGCAGTACTTC

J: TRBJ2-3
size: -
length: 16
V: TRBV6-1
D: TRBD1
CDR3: CASSDPGTASTDTQYF
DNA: TGTGCCAGCAGTGACCCCGGGACAGCTAGCACAGATACGCAGTATTTT

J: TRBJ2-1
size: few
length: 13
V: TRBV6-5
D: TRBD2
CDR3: CASSYAASGSGFF
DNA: TGTGCCAGCAGTTACGCGGCTAGCGGGAGTGGGTTCTTC

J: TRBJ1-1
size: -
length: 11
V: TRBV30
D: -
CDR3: CAWSRRTEAFF
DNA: TGTGCCTGGAGCAGGAGGACTGAAGCTTTCTTT

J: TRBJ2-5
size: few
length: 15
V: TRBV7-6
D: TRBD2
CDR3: CASSLGQRGWETQYF
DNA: TGTGCCAGCAGCTTAGGTCAGCGGGGTTGGGAGACCCAGTACTTC

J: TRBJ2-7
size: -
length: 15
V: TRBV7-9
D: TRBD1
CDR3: CASSFRQGNFNEQYF
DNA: TGTGCCAGCAGCTTCCGACAGGGTAACTTTAACGAGCAGTACTTC

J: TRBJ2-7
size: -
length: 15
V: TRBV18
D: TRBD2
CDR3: CASSPGLAGTYEQYF
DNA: TGTGCCAGCTCACCGGGACTAGCGGGTACCTACGAGCAGTACTTC

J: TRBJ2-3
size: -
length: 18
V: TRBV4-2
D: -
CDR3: CASSQEGVKAASTDTQYF
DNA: TGTGCCAGCAGCCAAGAGGGGGTGAAGGCGGCTAGCACAGATACGCAGTATTTT

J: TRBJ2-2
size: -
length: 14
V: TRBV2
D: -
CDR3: CASSEVRRTGELFF
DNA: TGTGCCAGCAGTGAAGTTCGCCGAACCGGGGAGCTGTTTTTT

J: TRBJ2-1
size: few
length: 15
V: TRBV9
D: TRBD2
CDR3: CASSVVGLVSNEQFF
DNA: TGTGCCAGCAGCGTGGTGGGACTAGTCTCCAATGAGCAGTTCTTC

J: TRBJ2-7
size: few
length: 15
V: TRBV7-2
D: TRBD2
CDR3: CASSSSTSGPVEQYF
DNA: TGTGCCAGCAGCTCATCGACTAGCGGGCCGGTCGAGCAGTACTTC

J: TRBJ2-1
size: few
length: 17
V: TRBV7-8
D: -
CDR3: CASSLRPATSPGNEQFF
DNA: TGTGCCAGCAGCTTACGGCCAGCCACCTCACCGGGCAATGAGCAGTTCTTC

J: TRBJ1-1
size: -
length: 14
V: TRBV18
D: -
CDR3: CASSPGSMNTEAFF
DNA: TGTGCCAGCTCACCAGGGTCGATGAACACTGAAGCTTTCTTT

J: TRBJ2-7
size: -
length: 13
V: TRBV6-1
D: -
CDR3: CASSKQGTYEQYF
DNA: TGTGCCAGCAGTAAACAGGGTACCTACGAGCAGTACTTC

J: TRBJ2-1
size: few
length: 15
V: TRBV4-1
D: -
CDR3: CASSRLPSSYNEQFF
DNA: TGCGCCAGCAGCCGTCTACCCAGCTCCTACAATGAGCAGTTCTTC

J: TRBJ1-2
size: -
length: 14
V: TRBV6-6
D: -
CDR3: CASSYTHRIEGYTF
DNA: TGTGCCAGCAGTTACACGCACAGGATTGAGGGCTACACCTTC

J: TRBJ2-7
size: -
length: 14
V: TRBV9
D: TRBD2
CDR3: CASSPGGSNYEQYF
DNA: TGTGCCAGCAGCCCCGGGGGGTCCAACTACGAGCAGTACTTC

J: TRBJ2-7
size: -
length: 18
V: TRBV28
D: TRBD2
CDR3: CASSLGGRARVATYEQYF
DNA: TGTGCCAGCAGTTTAGGCGGGAGGGCCAGGGTAGCAACCTACGAGCAGTACTTC

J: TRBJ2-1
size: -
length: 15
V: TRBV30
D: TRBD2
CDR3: CAWSGRAGGPSEQFF
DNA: TGTGCCTGGAGTGGAAGAGCGGGAGGGCCAAGTGAGCAGTTCTTC

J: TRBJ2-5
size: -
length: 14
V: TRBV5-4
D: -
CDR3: CASSLAGRQETQYF
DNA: TGTGCCAGCAGCTTGGCAGGCAGACAAGAGACCCAGTACTTC

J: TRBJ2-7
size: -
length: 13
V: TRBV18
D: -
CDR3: CASSHNRDYEQYF
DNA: TGTGCCAGCTCACACAACAGGGACTACGAGCAGTACTTC

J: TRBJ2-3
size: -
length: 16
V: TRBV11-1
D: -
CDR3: CASSRDSSTSTDTQYF
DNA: TGTGCCAGCAGCCGTGACAGCAGCACTAGCACAGATACGCAGTATTTT

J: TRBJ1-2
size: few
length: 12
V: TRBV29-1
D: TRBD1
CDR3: CSVGQGSYGYTF
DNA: TGCAGCGTGGGACAGGGATCCTATGGCTACACCTTC

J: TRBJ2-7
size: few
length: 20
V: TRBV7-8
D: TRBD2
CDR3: CASSLAASGSVDIPIYEQYF
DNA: TGTGCCAGCAGCTTAGCGGCAAGCGGGAGTGTTGATATTCCTATCTACGAGCAGTACTTC

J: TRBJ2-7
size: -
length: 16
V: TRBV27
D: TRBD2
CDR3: CASSFATSGGPYEQYF
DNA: TGTGCCAGCAGTTTCGCGACTAGCGGGGGTCCCTACGAGCAGTACTTC

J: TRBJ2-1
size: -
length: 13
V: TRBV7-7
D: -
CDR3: CASSLGLREEQFF
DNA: TGTGCCAGCAGCTTAGGGTTGAGAGAGGAGCAGTTCTTC

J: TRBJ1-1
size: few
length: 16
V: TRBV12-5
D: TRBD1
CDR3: CASGFPSGQGGTEAFF
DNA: TGTGCTAGTGGTTTCCCCTCGGGACAGGGGGGCACTGAAGCTTTCTTT

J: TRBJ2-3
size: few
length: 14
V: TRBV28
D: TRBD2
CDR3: CASRLAGRTDTQYF
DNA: TGTGCCAGCAGACTAGCGGGGCGCACAGATACGCAGTATTTT

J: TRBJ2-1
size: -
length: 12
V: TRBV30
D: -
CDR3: CAWSVRGNEQFF
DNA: TGTGCCTGGAGTGTACGAGGCAATGAGCAGTTCTTC

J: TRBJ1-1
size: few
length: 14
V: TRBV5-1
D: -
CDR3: CASSLDQMNTEAFF
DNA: TGCGCCAGCAGCTTGGATCAGATGAACACTGAAGCTTTCTTT

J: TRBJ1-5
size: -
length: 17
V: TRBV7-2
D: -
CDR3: CASSLSGTPAGNQPQHF
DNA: TGTGCCAGCAGCTTAAGCGGAACCCCGGCGGGCAATCAGCCCCAGCATTTT

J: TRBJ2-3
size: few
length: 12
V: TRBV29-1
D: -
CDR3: CSVDLSTDTQYF
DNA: TGCAGCGTTGACTTGAGCACAGATACGCAGTATTTT

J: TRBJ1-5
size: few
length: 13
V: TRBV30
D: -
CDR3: CAWSPDSNQPQHF
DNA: TGTGCCTGGAGCCCGGATAGCAATCAGCCCCAGCATTTT

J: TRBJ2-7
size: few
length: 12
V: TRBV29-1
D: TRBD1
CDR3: CSVGQGAYEQYF
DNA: TGCAGCGTCGGACAGGGGGCTTACGAGCAGTACTTC

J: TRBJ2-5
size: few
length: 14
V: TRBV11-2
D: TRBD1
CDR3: CASSKDRGLETQYF
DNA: TGTGCCAGCAGCAAGGACAGGGGGCTAGAGACCCAGTACTTC

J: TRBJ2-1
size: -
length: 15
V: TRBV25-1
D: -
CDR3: CASSEPRGDYNEQFF
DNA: TGTGCCAGCAGTGAGCCCAGGGGGGACTACAATGAGCAGTTCTTC

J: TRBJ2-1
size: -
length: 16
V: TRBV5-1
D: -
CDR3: CASSLWSAGTYNEQFF
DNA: TGCGCCAGCAGCTTGTGGTCAGCAGGCACCTACAATGAGCAGTTCTTC

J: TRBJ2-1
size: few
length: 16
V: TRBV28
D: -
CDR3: CASSHGGGGPYNEQFF
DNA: TGTGCCAGCAGCCATGGAGGGGGAGGACCCTACAATGAGCAGTTCTTC